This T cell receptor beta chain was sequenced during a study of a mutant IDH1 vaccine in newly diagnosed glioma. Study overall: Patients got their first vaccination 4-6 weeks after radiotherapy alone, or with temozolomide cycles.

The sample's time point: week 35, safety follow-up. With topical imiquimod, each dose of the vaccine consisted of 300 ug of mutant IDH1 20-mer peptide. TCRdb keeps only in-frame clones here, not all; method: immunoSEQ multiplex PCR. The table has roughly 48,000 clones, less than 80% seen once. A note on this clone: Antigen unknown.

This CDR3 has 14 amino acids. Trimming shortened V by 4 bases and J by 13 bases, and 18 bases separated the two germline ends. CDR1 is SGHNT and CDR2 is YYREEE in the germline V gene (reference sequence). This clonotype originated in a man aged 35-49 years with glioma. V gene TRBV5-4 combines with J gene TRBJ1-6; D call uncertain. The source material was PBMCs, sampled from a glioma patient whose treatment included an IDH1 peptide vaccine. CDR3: CASSPGRLGSPLHF. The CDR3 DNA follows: TGTGCCAGCAGCCCAGGACGGCTTGGGTCCCCCCTCCACTTT.